This T cell receptor beta chain was identified during a study of blood T cell repertoires in COVID-19 (dated by TCRdb to the early 2020s). With respect to the entire study: Collaborator samples came from the United States, Italy and Spain and covered acute and convalescent phases of COVID-19. The dataset comprised deeply sampled blood TCRbeta repertoires from subjects exposed to, actively infected with, or recovered from COVID-19. The repertoires were released in a freely available public database meant as a resource for research on the immune response to SARS-CoV-2. The samples were drawn from two sources: the first 160 participants of the ongoing ImmuneRACE study, and approximately 1,300 subjects contributed by 6 global collaborators. HLA class I and class II types, where available, came from metadata supplied by the sample provider rather than from assay-based typing. Nearly every sample came with metadata listing a de-identified subject ID, COVID-19 status, age in years and sex. The material from the prospective study consisted of cDNA or gDNA derived from T cells, B-cell-depleted T cells, or PBMCs. Summary of the overall study and its limitations: The quantity of clinical and demographic metadata differed by source and by participant and was supplied without curation.

TCRbeta CDR3 regions were amplified from genomic DNA by means of the immunoSEQ Assay, a bias-controlled multiplex PCR. The study's processing was this. The number of nucleated cells in each sample was estimated from the amplification of reference gene primers within the assay. To quantify the absolute abundance of each unique TCRbeta CDR3 rearrangement, sequence reads were collapsed and filtered. Productive Simpson clonality was computed per sample as the square root of Simpson's diversity index over productive rearrangements. This is the immuneACCESS table as TCRdb keeps it, with only in-frame sequences that have V and J called. A part of the clones is gone; compared with another copy, unresolved V genes explain less than half, and the rest is unexplained. The V and J calls and clone size are taken from that table; D and trimming were inferred from the DNA. The sample table records some 96,000 clones; under 90% of these occur just once. Together, the top ten hold 13% of the sample.

CDR1 and CDR2, per the germline V gene (reference sequence), are LGHDT and YNNKEL. The CDR3, cysteine through phenylalanine, is 17 amino acids long. Here the CDR3 DNA is all that survives: 51 bases in frame from base 1. Clipping removes 1 base from V and 5 bases from J, with 11 as the unmatched junction base count. The collaborating institutions used their own protocols to collect whole blood in K2EDTA tubes. For TCRbeta analysis, collaborator samples were shipped as frozen whole blood, as isolated PBMCs, or as DNA extracted from either sample type. On this clone itself: The target of this receptor is not known. Per-base quality was not reported, and no clone a single base away is much larger than it.

This chain joins TRBV3-1 (or the pseudogene TRBV3-2) to TRBJ2-1; 7 nucleotides in the junction match TRBD2. This clonotype originated in a human donor in a cohort sampled during active COVID-19. The sample was peripheral blood. The CDR3 region reads CASSQGDFGGSDNEQFF. The nucleotide sequence is TGTGCCAGCAGCCAAGGGGATTTTGGCGGGAGCGACAATGAGCAGTTCTTC.